These 12 T cell receptor beta chains were all obtained from the same sample, sequenced in a study of T-cell reconstitution after alpha-beta-depleted transplantation in children (dated by TCRdb to 2015 to 2016). Libraries were constructed by PCR. The instrument was an Illumina HiSeq 2500. Molecular barcoding was employed in the preparation of TCR libraries, with unique molecular identifiers being used to normalize TCRbeta repertoire quantification. TCRdb passed the public sequencing reads through fastp at Q25 and MiXCR, retaining productive beta sequences. Every distinct CDR3 protein forms one entry, paired with its most common genes and DNA. The sample records 450,000 to 550,000 distinct CDR3 sequences, roughly 11% of which are singletons. 14% of the sample lies in the top ten. Reading the label with the study, this specimen's treatment or condition is: allogeneic hematopoietic cell transplantation with graft depleted of TCRalphabeta T cells and CD19 B cells.

The sequencing used PBMCs, mostly from graft donor cells, collected 180 days after TCRalphabeta/CD19-depleted stem cell transplant. All receptors derive from a female patient aged 2 to 10 who had a stem cell transplant for aplastic anemia, so the T cells may come from the graft donor.

This clonotype was seen only a few times. The V call is TRBV2, the J call TRBJ1-5; D remains ambiguous. The germline CDR1 and CDR2 sequences are SNHLY and FYNNEI. The germline V and J ends were trimmed by 7 bases and 0 bases, with 10 bases remaining between them. The CDR3 extends over 14 amino acids. The CDR3 is CASTSEYSNQPQHF. The CDR3 DNA is TGTGCCAGCACCAGCGAATATAGCAATCAGCCCCAGCATTTT.

This clonotype was detected a few times. The CDR3 region is CASSTGTFSLAYNEQFF. The CDR3 DNA is TGTGCCAGCAGTACTGGGACTTTCTCGTTGGCCTACAATGAGCAGTTCTTC. This chain links TRBV6-2 or TRBV6-3 with TRBJ2-1; D might be TRBD2 (6 bases). Germline CDR1 is MNHEY and CDR2 is SVGEGT. The CDR3 runs to 17 residues. V was shortened by 5 bases and J by 2 bases, with 19 bases between the two germline ends.

V usage is TRBV11-2 and J usage is TRBJ1-6; D uncertain. Trimming left V 4 bases short and J 0 bases short, with 19 bases between. Germline V gives CDR1 SGHAT, CDR2 FQNNGV. This CDR3 is 19 amino acids long. In DNA, the CDR3 is TGTGCCAGCAGCTCTCCGGGCTACACGGTTAGCTCCTATAATTCACCCCTCCACTTT. Translating it yields CASSSPGYTVSSYNSPLHF.

The chain is built from TRBV25-1 and TRBJ2-7, with 8 bases aligning to TRBD1. From germline, CDR1 is MGHDK and CDR2 SYGVNS. The CDR3 sequence is 15 residues long. J gave up 3 bases and V 4 bases, and 8 bases lay outside the gene matches. CDR3 DNA sequence: TGTGCCAGCAGTGTCGGACAGGGAGGACACTACGAGCAGTACTTC. This sequence encodes CASSVGQGGHYEQYF.

V gene TRBV7-9 combines with J gene TRBJ1-3; 9 bases are shared with TRBD1. Germline CDR1 reads SEHNR; CDR2 reads FQNEAQ (reference sequence). The CDR3 consists of 17 residues. V gave up 5 bases and J gave up 2 bases; unmatched junction bases: 10. The CDR3: CASSRIPGQGTGNTIYF. CDR3 bases: TGTGCCAGCAGCCGTATACCGGGACAGGGTACTGGAAACACCATATATTTT.

The J gene is TRBJ2-7, the V gene TRBV29-1, with no clear D. The CDR3 has 15 amino acids. From germline, CDR1 is SQVTM and CDR2 ANQGSEA. Trimming stripped 4 bases from V and 2 bases from J, with 18 bases between. For the CDR3, the DNA is TGCAGCGTTGGATTTTCCCGCCCCTTGACCTACGAGCAGTACTTC. Translating gives CSVGFSRPLTYEQYF.

This rearrangement joins TRBV7-9 to TRBJ1-2, with 9 positions matching TRBD1. Germline V lookup: CDR1 SEHNR, CDR2 FQNEAQ (reference sequence). The CDR3 sequence is 15 residues long. J gave up 5 bases and V 3 bases, and 7 bases lay outside the gene matches. The CDR3 bases are TGTGCCAGCAGCTTGCCCGGGACAGGGTGGTATGGCTACACCTTC. This encodes CASSLPGTGWYGYTF. Full variable domain (rest looked up from reference TRBV7-9 and TRBJ1-2): DTGVSQNPRHKITKRGQNVTFRCDPISEHNRLYWYRQTLGQGPEFLTYFQNEAQLEKSRLLSDRFSAERPKGSFSTLEIQRTEQGDSAMYLCASSLPGTGWYGYTFGSGTRLTVV.

This clonotype was picked up many times. The chain employs TRBV18 and TRBJ2-3; 8 bases match TRBD2. J gave up 0 bases and V 6 bases, and 8 bases lay outside the gene matches. Germline CDR1 KGHSH, CDR2 LQKENI. The CDR3 has 16 residues. The CDR3 loop reads CASSHYSGASTDTQYF. In DNA, the CDR3 is TGTGCCAGCTCGCACTATAGCGGGGCTAGCACAGATACGCAGTATTTT. Complete variable domain (other parts from reference TRBV18 and TRBJ2-3): NAGVMQNPRHLVRRRGQEARLRCSPMKGHSHVYWYRQLPEEGLKFMVYLQKENIIDESGMPKERFSAEFPKEGPSILRIQQVVRGDSAAYFCASSHYSGASTDTQYFGPGTRLTVL.

V usage is TRBV20-1 and J usage is TRBJ2-7; 7 bases align to TRBD2. This CDR3 is built from 16 residues. Germline-derived CDR1 and CDR2 are DFQATT and SNEGSKA (reference sequence). J lost 2 bases, V lost 0 bases, and 10 bases had no gene match. The CDR3: CSARDEWSSGPYEQYF. In DNA, the CDR3 is TGCAGTGCTAGAGATGAGTGGTCTAGCGGTCCCTACGAGCAGTACTTC.

This clonotype was counted a few times. The chain employs TRBV4-2 and TRBJ2-1; 12 bases map to TRBD2. The CDR3 is 17 residues long. V gave up 1 base and J gave up 4 bases; unmatched junction bases: 5. Germline V gives CDR1 LGHNA, CDR2 YNFKEQ. CDR3 nucleotide sequence: TGTGCCAGCAGCCAAGGACTAGCGGGAGTCGAGTACAATGAGCAGTTCTTC. Amino acids: CASSQGLAGVEYNEQFF.

The V call is TRBV29-1, the J call TRBJ2-5, with 8 bases matching TRBD1. The germline V gene encodes CDR1 SQVTM and CDR2 ANQGSEA. The CDR3 extends over 15 amino acids. The trim removed 1 base at V and 4 bases at J, leaving 8 bases unmatched. CDR3 protein: CSVEAATGVGETQYF. For the CDR3, the DNA is TGCAGCGTTGAAGCCGCGACAGGGGTCGGAGAGACCCAGTACTTC.

The CDR3 here is CASSLVSIGNEQFF. The CDR3 nucleotides are TGTGCCAGCAGTTTAGTTTCCATAGGCAATGAGCAGTTCTTC. This chain connects TRBV12-3 or TRBV12-4 to TRBJ2-1, with D uncertain. The V and J ends lost 1 base and 6 bases respectively, with 10 bases between them. The CDR3 totals 14 residues.